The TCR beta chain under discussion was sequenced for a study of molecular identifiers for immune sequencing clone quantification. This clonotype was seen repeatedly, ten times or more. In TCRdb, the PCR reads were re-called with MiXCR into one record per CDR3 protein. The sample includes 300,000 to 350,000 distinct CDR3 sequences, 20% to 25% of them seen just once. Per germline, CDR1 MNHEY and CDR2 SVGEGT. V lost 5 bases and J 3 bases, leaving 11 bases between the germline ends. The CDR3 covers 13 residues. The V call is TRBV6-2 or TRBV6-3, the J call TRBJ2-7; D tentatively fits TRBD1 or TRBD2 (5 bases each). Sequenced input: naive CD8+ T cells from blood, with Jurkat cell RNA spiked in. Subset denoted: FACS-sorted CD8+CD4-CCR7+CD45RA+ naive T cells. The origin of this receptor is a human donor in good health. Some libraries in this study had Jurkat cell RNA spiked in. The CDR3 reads CASSRGQYYEQYF. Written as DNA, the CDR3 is TGTGCCAGCAGTCGGGGCCAGTACTACGAGCAGTACTTC.